Listed below are T cell receptor beta chains from one sample, sequenced in a study of blood T cell repertoires in COVID-19. The assay was immunoSEQ multiplex PCR, and TCRdb's table has in-frame clones only and misses some. This sample has about 200,000 clones, with 86% found just once. The sequencing sample was made of peripheral blood. Receptor source: a woman aged 50 to 60 with COVID-19, enrolled during active disease. Both conserved end residues are part of each CDR3. The order of the fields is CDR3 DNA, CDR3 protein, clone size, CDR3 length, D gene, J gene, V gene. The D gene is left open where the match is weak. Clone size appears in some rows only: once, few, many, or a class for an expanded clone.

DNA: TGTGCCAGCAGCAAAGTTCGGAACTATGGCTACACCTTC
CDR3: CASSKVRNYGYTF
size: .
length: 13
D: .
J: TRBJ1-2
V: TRBV21-1

DNA: TGTGCCAGCAGACCTCTCAGGGGGGCAGGGAATGGCTACACCTTC
CDR3: CASRPLRGAGNGYTF
size: .
length: 15
D: TRBD1
J: TRBJ1-2
V: TRBV3-1/TRBV3-2

DNA: TGCGCCAGCAGTGAGACAGGGGTTAATGAAAAACTGTTTTTT
CDR3: CASSETGVNEKLFF
size: .
length: 14
D: TRBD1
J: TRBJ1-4
V: TRBV10-2

DNA: TGTGCCAGCAGTGAGCGGTTTCTAAGAGCCTCCGGGGAGCTGTTTTTT
CDR3: CASSERFLRASGELFF
size: .
length: 16
D: .
J: TRBJ2-2
V: TRBV6-4

DNA: TGCGCCAGCAGCCGTGACAGTACTAACTATGGCTACACCTTC
CDR3: CASSRDSTNYGYTF
size: .
length: 14
D: .
J: TRBJ1-2
V: TRBV5-1

DNA: TGTGCCAGCAGCCCACCCGGGACAGGGGATAACTATGGCTACACCTTC
CDR3: CASSPPGTGDNYGYTF
size: .
length: 16
D: TRBD1
J: TRBJ1-2
V: TRBV5-6

DNA: TGCGCCAGCAGCTTGCAGGACAATGAGCAGTTCTTC
CDR3: CASSLQDNEQFF
size: .
length: 12
D: .
J: TRBJ2-1
V: TRBV5-1

DNA: TGCGCCAGCAGATGGAGTCAGGGGGCTGAGGAAGCTTTCTTT
CDR3: CASRWSQGAEEAFF
size: .
length: 14
D: TRBD1
J: TRBJ1-1
V: TRBV5-1

DNA: TGTGCCAGCAGTCGAACCACCCAGGGAATTAAGAACTATGGCTACACCTTC
CDR3: CASSRTTQGIKNYGYTF
size: .
length: 17
D: .
J: TRBJ1-2
V: TRBV3-1/TRBV3-2

DNA: TGTGCCAGCAAGACCCGGACTAGCGGGGCCACCGGGAAGCTGTTTTTT
CDR3: CASKTRTSGATGKLFF
size: .
length: 16
D: TRBD2
J: TRBJ2-2
V: TRBV2

DNA: TGTGCCAGCAGCTCCCCGAGGGAGCGGGGGGGCGTTGAGCAGTTCTTC
CDR3: CASSSPRERGGVEQFF
size: .
length: 16
D: TRBD2
J: TRBJ2-1
V: TRBV5-6

DNA: TGTGCCAGCAGCCGACCCGGACAGGGCTACGAGCAGTACTTC
CDR3: CASSRPGQGYEQYF
size: .
length: 14
D: TRBD1
J: TRBJ2-7
V: TRBV6-2/TRBV6-3

DNA: TGTGCCGCCTTAATACAGGGGACAAGAGCTTTCTTT
CDR3: CAALIQGTRAFF
size: few
length: 12
D: TRBD1
J: TRBJ1-1
V: TRBV6-5

DNA: TGTGCCAGCAGCCAGACAGAGGGGGCGTCAGGCTACACCTTC
CDR3: CASSQTEGASGYTF
size: .
length: 14
D: TRBD1
J: TRBJ1-2
V: TRBV3-1/TRBV3-2

DNA: TGTGCCAGTAGTTCAAGCCTAACTAGACGGAGCACAGATACGCAGTATTTT
CDR3: CASSSSLTRRSTDTQYF
size: .
length: 17
D: .
J: TRBJ2-3
V: TRBV19

DNA: TGTGCCAGCAGCTTAGTGGTGACAGGGGGTCAGCCCCAGCATTTT
CDR3: CASSLVVTGGQPQHF
size: .
length: 15
D: TRBD1
J: TRBJ1-5
V: TRBV7-2